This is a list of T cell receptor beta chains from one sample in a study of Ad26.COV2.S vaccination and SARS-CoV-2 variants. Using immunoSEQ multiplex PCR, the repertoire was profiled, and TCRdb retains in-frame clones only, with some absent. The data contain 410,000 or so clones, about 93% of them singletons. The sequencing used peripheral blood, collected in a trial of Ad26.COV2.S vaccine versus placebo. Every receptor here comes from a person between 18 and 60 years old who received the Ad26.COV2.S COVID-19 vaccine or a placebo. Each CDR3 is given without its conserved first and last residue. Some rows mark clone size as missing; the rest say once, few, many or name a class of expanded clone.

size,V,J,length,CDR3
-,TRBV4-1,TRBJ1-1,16,ASSPPLGQGAMNTEAF
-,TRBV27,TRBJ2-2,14,ASSQGRDNPTGELF
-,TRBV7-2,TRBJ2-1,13,ASSTRRGLYNEQF
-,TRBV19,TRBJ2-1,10,ASSIDRHEQF
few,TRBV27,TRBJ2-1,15,ASSLFLAGRISYEQF
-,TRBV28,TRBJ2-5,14,ASRGLAGEAGETQY
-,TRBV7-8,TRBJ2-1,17,ASSLMAPEREEGLGEQF
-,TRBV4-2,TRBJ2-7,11,ASSQDGPYEQY
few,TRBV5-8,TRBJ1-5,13,ASSLGQGFTQPQH
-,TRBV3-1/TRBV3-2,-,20,ASSQKIGDRGPTILNTGELF
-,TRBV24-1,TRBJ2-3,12,ATSDPRSPDTQY
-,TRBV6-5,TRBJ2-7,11,ASTPGGSGEQY
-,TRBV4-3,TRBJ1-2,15,ASSLVQGRNPSYGYT
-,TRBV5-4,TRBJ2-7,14,ASSLEQARSSYEQY
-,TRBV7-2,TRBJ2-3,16,ASSLAPGTSGSADTQY
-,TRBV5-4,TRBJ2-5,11,ASSSPDKETQY
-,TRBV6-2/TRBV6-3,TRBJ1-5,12,ASSLTGNSQPQH
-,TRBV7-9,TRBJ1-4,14,ASSPPTGQTNEKLF
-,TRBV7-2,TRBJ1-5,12,ASSPQVSNQPQH
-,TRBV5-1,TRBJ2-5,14,ASSLGGLAGVETQY
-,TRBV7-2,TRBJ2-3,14,ASSSPGTARTDTQY
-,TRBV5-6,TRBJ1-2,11,ASSPWTDYGYT
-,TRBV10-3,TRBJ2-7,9,AISELYEQY
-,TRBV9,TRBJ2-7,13,ASSVEGGVTYEQY
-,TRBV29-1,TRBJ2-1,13,SVEDLGRPGNEQF
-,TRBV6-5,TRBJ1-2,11,ASRGPTNYGYT
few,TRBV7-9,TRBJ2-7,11,ASSSIPNYEQY
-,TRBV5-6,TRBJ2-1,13,ASREGTGTHNEQF
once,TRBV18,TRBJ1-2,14,ASSPSPGPLFYGYT
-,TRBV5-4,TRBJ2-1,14,ASSSSRTSGSIEQF
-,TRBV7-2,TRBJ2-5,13,ASSLAGLAAETQY
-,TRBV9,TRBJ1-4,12,ASSVDAGDEKLF
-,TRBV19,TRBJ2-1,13,ASTIYSGSYNEQF